Each of the 9 T cell receptor beta chains below was sequenced from the same sample in a study of T-cell reconstitution after alpha-beta-depleted transplantation in children. Preparation of the TCRbeta library was carried out with unique molecular identifiers. TCRdb ran MiXCR on the PCR reads and lists one entry per CDR3 protein. The repertoire has hundreds of thousands of distinct CDR3 sequences, about 11% of them found once; the top ten carry roughly 4%. Source: PBMCs from the stem cell graft donor, taken from the stem cell graft. The receptors were gathered from a human donor who donated a stem cell graft to a child with acute myeloid leukemia.

DNA of the CDR3: TGTGCCAGCAGCCTCGGAGGGGCTGGGCTACTGGGCAATGAGCAGTTCTTC. It specifies CASSLGGAGLLGNEQFF. The chain recombines TRBV12-3 or TRBV12-4 with TRBJ2-1, with a weak D call TRBD2 (6 bases). V shed 6 bases and J shed 6 bases, with 24 bases lying between them. The CDR3 consists of 17 residues.

In its sample, this clonotype was seen many times. For the CDR3, the DNA is TGTGCCAGCAGCCAAGTGGATAGCATTGAGCAGTTCTTC. This sequence encodes CASSQVDSIEQFF. The rearrangement uses TRBV3-1 and TRBJ2-1; D is ambiguous. The CDR3 consists of 13 residues. V was cut by 1 base and J by 9 bases, with 10 bases left in between. Germline CDR1 is LGHDT and CDR2 is YNNKEL (reference sequence).

This clonotype has just a few counts. CDR3 bases: TGCAGCGTTGAAGGACTAGCGAATTCCTACGAGCAGTACTTC. Translation gives CSVEGLANSYEQYF. The V and J genes are TRBV29-1 and TRBJ2-7; 8 positions agree with TRBD2. The CDR3 spans 14 residues. The V and J ends lost 1 base and 1 base, in that order; junction bases with no gene match: 3. Germline CDR1 reads SQVTM; CDR2 reads ANQGSEA.

This clonotype was counted ten times or more. The chain links TRBV10-3 to TRBJ2-7; the D gene could be TRBD1 or TRBD2 (6 bases each). Germline loops: CDR1 ENHRY, CDR2 SYGVKD. CDR3 length: 16 amino acids. With 3 bases removed from V and 1 base from J, the gap between germline ends came to 16 bases. The CDR3 sequence is CAISDPGQRASYEQYF. DNA for the CDR3: TGTGCCATCAGTGACCCTGGACAGCGGGCGTCCTACGAGCAGTACTTC.

V and J are TRBV21-1 and TRBJ2-7; the table's D call, TRBD2, has no DNA check behind it. TRBV21-1 is tagged as a pseudogene. This CDR3 contains 16 residues. This CDR3 reads CASSKFQREGLYEQYF. The CDR3 DNA is TGTGCCAGCAGCAAATTTCAGCGGGAGGGCCTGTACGAGCAGTACTTC.

This clonotype came up a few times. The chain couples TRBV5-1 to TRBJ2-2; TRBD2 aligns across 15 bases. Germline V gene sequence: CDR1 SGHRS, CDR2 YFSETQ. V was pared by 0 bases and J by 4 bases, with 7 bases of the junction left unmatched. This CDR3 contains 19 residues. For the CDR3, the DNA is TGCGCCAGCAGCTTGGGGGGACTAGCGGGAGGAGCGAGCACCGGGGAGCTGTTTTTT. Translated: CASSLGGLAGGASTGELFF.

This clonotype was counted a few times. This rearrangement joins TRBV16 to TRBJ1-1, with TRBD1 as a possible D gene (6 bases). CDR1 KGHSY and CDR2 FQNENV come from the germline V gene. V was pared by 7 bases and J by 1 base, with 13 bases between. The CDR3 is made up of 14 amino acids. The CDR3 DNA reads as TGTGCCAGCACCCCGACAGGAAAGAACACTGAAGCTTTCTTT. This codes for CASTPTGKNTEAFF.

The chain carries TRBV11-2 and TRBJ1-1; D call uncertain. V was cut by 1 base and J by 2 bases, with 14 bases left in between. This CDR3 has 16 residues. Germline V gene lookup returns CDR1 SGHAT and CDR2 FQNNGV. The CDR3, as DNA: TGTGCCAGCAGCTTAGGTAATGGCGCGGCAAACACTGAAGCTTTCTTT. It is translated as CASSLGNGAANTEAFF.

This clonotype showed up many times. CDR3 protein: CASSVADNTEAFF. The CDR3 DNA reads as TGTGCCAGCAGCGTTGCAGATAACACTGAAGCTTTCTTT. This chain uses TRBV9 with TRBJ1-1; no definite D call. Germline CDR1 and CDR2: SGDLS and YYNGEE. The CDR3 length is 13 residues. V gave up 2 bases and J gave up 2 bases, with 7 bases separating them.